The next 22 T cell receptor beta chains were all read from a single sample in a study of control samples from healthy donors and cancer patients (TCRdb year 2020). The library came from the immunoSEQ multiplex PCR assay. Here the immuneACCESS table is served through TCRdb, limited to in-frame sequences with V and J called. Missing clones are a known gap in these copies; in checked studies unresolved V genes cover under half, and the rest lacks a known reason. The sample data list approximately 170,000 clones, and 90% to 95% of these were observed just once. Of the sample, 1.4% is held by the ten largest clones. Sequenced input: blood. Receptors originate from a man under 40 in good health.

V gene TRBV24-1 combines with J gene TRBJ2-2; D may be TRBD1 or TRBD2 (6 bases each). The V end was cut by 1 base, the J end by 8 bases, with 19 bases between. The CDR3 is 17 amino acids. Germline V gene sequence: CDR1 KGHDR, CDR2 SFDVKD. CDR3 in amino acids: CATSDLKRSGARGELFF. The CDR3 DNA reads TGTGCCACCAGTGATTTAAAGCGTTCGGGGGCGCGTGGGGAGCTGTTTTTT.

DNA for the CDR3: TGTGCCAGCAGCTTGGAACCTGGGGAATCACCCCTCCACTTT. Protein product: CASSLEPGESPLHF. V and J are TRBV9 and TRBJ1-6; no clear D. The CDR3 is 14 residues long. V lost 4 bases to trimming and J lost 10 bases, with 15 bases between them. Germline V gene lookup returns CDR1 SGDLS and CDR2 YYNGEE.

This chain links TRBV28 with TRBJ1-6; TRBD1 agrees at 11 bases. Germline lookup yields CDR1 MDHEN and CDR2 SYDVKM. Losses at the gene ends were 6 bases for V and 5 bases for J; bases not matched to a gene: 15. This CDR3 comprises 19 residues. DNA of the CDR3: TGTGCCAGCAGCTTGCCAGGACAGGGGGCAGGAGGGAATAATTCACCCCTCCACTTT. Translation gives CASSLPGQGAGGNNSPLHF.

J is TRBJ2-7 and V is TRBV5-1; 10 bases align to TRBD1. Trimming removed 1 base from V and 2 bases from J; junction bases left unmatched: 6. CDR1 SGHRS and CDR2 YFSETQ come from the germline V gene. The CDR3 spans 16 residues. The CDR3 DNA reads TGCGCCAGCAGCTTGAATGCTGGGACAGGGGCCTACGAGCAGTACTTC. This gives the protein CASSLNAGTGAYEQYF.

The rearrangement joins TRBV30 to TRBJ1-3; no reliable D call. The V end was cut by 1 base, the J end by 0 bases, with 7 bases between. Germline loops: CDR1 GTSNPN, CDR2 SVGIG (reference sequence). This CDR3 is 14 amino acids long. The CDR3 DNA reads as TGTGCCTGGAGTGCTCCAACCTCTGGAAACACCATATATTTT. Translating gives CAWSAPTSGNTIYF.

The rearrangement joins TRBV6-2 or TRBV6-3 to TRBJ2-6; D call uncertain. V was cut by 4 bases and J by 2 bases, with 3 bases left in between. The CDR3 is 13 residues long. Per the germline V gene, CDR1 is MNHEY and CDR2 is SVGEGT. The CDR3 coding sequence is TGTGCCAGCAGTTCTGCTGGGGCCAACGTCCTGACTTTC. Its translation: CASSSAGANVLTF.

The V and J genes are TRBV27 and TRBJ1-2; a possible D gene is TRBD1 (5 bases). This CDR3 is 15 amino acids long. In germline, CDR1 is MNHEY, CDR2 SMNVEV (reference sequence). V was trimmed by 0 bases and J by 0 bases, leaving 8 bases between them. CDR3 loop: CASSLSDSTNYGYTF. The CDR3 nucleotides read TGTGCCAGCAGTTTATCAGACAGTACTAACTATGGCTACACCTTC.

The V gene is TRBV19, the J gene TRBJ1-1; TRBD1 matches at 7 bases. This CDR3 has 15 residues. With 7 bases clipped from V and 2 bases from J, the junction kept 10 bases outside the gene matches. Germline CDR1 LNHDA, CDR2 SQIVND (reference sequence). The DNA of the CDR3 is TGTGCCAGTACGCGCGACAGGGCCCACAACACTGAAGCTTTCTTT. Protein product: CASTRDRAHNTEAFF.

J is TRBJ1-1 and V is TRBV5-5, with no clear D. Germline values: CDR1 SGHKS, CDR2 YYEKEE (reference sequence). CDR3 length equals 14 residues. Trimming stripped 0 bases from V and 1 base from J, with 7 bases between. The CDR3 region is CASSLAWANTEAFF. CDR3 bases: TGTGCCAGCAGCTTGGCCTGGGCGAACACTGAAGCTTTCTTT.

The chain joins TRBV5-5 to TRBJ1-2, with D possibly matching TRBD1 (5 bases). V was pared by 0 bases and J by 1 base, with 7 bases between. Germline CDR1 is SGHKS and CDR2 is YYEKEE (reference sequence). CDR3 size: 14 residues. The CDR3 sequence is CASSLDQGNYGYTF. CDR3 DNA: TGTGCCAGCAGCTTGGATCAGGGTAACTATGGCTACACCTTC.

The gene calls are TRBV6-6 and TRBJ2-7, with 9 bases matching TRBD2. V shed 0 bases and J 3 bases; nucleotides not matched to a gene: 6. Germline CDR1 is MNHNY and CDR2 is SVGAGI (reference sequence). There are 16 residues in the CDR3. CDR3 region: CASSYSPREGRYEQYF. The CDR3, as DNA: TGTGCCAGCAGTTACTCTCCGCGGGAGGGCCGCTACGAGCAGTACTTC.

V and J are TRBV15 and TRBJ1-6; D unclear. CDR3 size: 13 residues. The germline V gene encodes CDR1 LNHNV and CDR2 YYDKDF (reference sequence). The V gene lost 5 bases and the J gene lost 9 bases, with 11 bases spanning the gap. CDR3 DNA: TGTGCCACCAGCGTTAAAGCCCTTTCACCCCTCCACTTT. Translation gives CATSVKALSPLHF.

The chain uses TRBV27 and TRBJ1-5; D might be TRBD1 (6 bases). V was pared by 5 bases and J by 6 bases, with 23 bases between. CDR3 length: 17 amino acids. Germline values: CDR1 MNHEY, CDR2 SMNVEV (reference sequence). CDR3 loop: CASSPRRTGPERQPQHF. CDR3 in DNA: TGTGCCAGCAGTCCAAGACGTACAGGGCCAGAGCGTCAGCCCCAGCATTTT.

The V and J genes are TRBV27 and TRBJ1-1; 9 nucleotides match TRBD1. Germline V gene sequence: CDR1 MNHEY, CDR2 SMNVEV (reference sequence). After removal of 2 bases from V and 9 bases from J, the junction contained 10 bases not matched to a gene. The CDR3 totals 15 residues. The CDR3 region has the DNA TGTGCCAGCAGTTTACGTCCCGGGACAGGGACTAAAGCTTTCTTT. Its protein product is CASSLRPGTGTKAFF.

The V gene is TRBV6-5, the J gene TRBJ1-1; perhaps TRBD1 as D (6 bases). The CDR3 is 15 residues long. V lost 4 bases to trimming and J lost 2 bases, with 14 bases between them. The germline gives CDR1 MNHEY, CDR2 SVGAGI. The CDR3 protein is CASSFLDRTNTEAFF. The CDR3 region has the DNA TGTGCCAGCAGTTTCCTCGACAGGACAAACACTGAAGCTTTCTTT.

CDR3 nucleotides: TGTGCCAGTAGTATCTCCCTCTGGGCGGCTGGAAACACCATATATTTT. It is translated as CASSISLWAAGNTIYF. V usage is TRBV19 and J usage is TRBJ1-3; unclear D gene. Germline CDR1 and CDR2: LNHDA and SQIVND (reference sequence). The V gene lost 3 bases and the J gene lost 2 bases, with 14 bases spanning the gap. This CDR3 spans 16 amino acids.

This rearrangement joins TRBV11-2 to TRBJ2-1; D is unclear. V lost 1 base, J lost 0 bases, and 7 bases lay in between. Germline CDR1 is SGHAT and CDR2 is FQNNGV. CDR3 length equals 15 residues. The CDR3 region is CASSLVESSYNEQFF. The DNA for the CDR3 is TGTGCCAGCAGCTTAGTCGAGAGCTCCTACAATGAGCAGTTCTTC.

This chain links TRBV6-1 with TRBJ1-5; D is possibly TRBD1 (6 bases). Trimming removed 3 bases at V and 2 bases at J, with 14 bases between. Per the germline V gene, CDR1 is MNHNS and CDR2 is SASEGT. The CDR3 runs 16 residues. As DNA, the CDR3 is TGTGCCAGCAGTGAGGCCAGGGGCCGCGGCAATCAGCCCCAGCATTTT. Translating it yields CASSEARGRGNQPQHF.

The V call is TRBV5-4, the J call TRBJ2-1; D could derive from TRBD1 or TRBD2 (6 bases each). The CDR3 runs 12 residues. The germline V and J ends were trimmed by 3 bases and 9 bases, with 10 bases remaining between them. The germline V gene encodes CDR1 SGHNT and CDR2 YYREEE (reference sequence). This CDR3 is CASSSEGGEQFF. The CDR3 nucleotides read TGTGCCAGCAGCTCTGAGGGGGGTGAGCAGTTCTTC.

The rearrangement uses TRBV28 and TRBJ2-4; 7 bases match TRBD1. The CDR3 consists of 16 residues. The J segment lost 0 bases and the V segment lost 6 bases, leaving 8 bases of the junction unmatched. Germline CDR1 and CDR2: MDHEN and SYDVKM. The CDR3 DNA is TGTGCCAGCAGCTCGGGACAGAGAATAGCCAAAAACATTCAGTACTTC. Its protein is CASSSGQRIAKNIQYF.

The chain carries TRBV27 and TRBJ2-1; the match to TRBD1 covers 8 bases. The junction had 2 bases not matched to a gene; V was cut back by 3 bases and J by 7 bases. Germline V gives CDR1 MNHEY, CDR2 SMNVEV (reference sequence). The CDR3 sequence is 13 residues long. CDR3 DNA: TGTGCCAGCAGTTTCACAGGGGGAAATGAGCAGTTCTTC. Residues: CASSFTGGNEQFF.

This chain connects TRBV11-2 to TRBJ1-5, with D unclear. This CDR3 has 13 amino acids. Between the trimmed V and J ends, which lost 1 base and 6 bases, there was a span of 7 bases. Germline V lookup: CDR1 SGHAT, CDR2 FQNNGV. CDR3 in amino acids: CASSLGILQPQHF. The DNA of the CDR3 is TGTGCCAGCAGCTTAGGTATACTTCAGCCCCAGCATTTT.